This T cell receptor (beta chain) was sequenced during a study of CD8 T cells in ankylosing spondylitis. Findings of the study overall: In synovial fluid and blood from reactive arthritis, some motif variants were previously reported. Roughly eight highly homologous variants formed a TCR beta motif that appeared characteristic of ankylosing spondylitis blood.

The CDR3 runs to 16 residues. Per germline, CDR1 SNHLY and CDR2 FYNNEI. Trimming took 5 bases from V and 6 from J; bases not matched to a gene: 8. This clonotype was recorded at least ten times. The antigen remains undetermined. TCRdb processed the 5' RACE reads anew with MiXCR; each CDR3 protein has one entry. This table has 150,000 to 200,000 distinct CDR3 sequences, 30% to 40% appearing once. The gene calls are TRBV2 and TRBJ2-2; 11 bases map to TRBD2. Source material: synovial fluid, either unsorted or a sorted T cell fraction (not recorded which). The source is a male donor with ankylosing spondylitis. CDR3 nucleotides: TGTGCCAGCAGTCCCCGAAGACTAGCGGGATCCGGGGAGCTGTTTTTT. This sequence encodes CASSPRRLAGSGELFF.